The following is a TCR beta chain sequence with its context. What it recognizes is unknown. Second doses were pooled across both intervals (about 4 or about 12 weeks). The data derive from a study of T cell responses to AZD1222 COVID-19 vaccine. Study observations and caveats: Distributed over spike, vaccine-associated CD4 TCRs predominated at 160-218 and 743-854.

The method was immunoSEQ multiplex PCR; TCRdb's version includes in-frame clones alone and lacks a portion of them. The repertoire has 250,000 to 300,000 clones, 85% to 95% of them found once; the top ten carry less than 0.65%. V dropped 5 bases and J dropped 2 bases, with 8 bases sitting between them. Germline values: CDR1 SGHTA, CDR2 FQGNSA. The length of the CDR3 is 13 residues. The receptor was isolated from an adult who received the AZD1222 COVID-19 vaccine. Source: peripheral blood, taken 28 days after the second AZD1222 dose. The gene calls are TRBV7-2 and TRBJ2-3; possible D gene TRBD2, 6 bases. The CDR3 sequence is CASSREITDTQYF. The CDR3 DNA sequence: TGTGCCAGCAGCCGGGAGATCACAGATACGCAGTATTTT.